This T cell receptor beta chain was recorded in a study of naive and memory T cell subsets. Trimming stripped 3 bases from V and 0 bases from J, with 14 bases between. CDR3 length: 16 amino acids. Germline-derived CDR1 and CDR2 are DFQATT and SNEGSKA (reference sequence). CMV status came from CD4+ T cell IFNgamma after overnight CMV lysate stimulation of fresh PBMCs. The beta constant-region primer was an equimolar mix of two oligonucleotides covering TRBC1 and TRBC2. Four rounds of PCR amplified the ligated cDNA using nested alpha and beta constant-region primers plus SP2. TCRdb re-analysed the UMI-ligation and nested PCR reads in MiXCR, keeping a single row per CDR3 protein. The sample shows tens of thousands of distinct CDR3 sequences, roughly 9.2% of them seen only once. This clonotype occurred many times.

This rearrangement joins TRBV20-1 to TRBJ2-2, with D maybe TRBD2 (6 bases). The receptor was derived from a human donor in good health. Material: naive CD8+ T cells from blood. CDR3 loop: CSARGYLAANTGELFF. The CDR3 nucleotides read TGCAGTGCTAGGGGTTACTTAGCGGCGAACACCGGGGAGCTGTTTTTT.